Following are 7 T cell receptor beta chains from one sample sequenced in a study of shared clonotypes between healthy human individuals. The data were produced by immunoSEQ multiplex PCR, yet TCRdb's version contains in-frame clones alone and is incomplete. The profile shows around 1.1 million clones, about 84% of them singletons. The sample was memory CD4+ T cells from PBMCs. Subset denoted: CD45RA-negative fraction. Every receptor here comes from a man younger than 35 in good health. Some clones in this sample may be carry-over from other donors' samples.

This chain uses TRBV11-2 with TRBJ2-5; D perhaps matches TRBD1 (8 bases). Germline values: CDR1 SGHAT, CDR2 FQNNGV. The V end lost 4 bases, the J end lost 5 bases, and 14 bases lay between the germline ends. CDR3 size: 14 residues. The CDR3 is CASSSQGGEETQYF. The CDR3, as DNA: TGTGCCAGCAGCTCACAGGGGGGGGAGGAGACCCAGTACTTC.

The V and J genes are TRBV6-5 and TRBJ1-1; D uncertain. CDR1 MNHEY and CDR2 SVGAGI come from the germline V gene. V lost 5 bases and J 1 base, leaving 14 bases between the germline ends. The CDR3 loop spans 15 amino acids. CDR3 coding DNA: TGTGCCAGCAGTAGCCGGGCACAACGGAACACTGAAGCTTTCTTT. Translation: CASSSRAQRNTEAFF.

The genes are TRBV7-6 and TRBJ2-2; D unresolved. The CDR3 runs 13 residues. Germline CDR1 is SGHVS and CDR2 is FNYEAQ. V shed 5 bases and J shed 4 bases, with 8 bases lying between them. The CDR3 nucleotides are TGTGCCAGCAGCATGGCAGGCACCGGGGAGCTGTTTTTT. It yields the protein CASSMAGTGELFF.

V gene TRBV5-1 combines with J gene TRBJ1-3; TRBD1 agrees at 10 bases. The germline CDR1 and CDR2 sequences are SGHRS and YFSETQ. This CDR3 region has 15 residues. J lost 4 bases, V lost 3 bases, and 4 bases had no gene match. The CDR3 loop is CASSWTGGLGNTIYF. In DNA, the CDR3 is TGCGCCAGCAGCTGGACAGGGGGATTAGGAAACACCATATATTTT.

About this clone: A single base separates this from a much larger clone, so it may be a read error. The gene calls are TRBV11-2 and TRBJ1-2; TRBD1 aligns across 8 bases. Germline V gene lookup returns CDR1 SGHAT and CDR2 FQNNGV. Trimming took 5 bases from V and 5 from J; bases not matched to a gene: 4. The CDR3 extends over 13 amino acids. CDR3 DNA: TGTGCCAGCAGCCCGGACAGGGTATATGGCTACACCTTC. Amino acid sequence: CASSPDRVYGYTF.

The V gene is TRBV5-1, the J gene TRBJ2-6, with 8 bases identical to TRBD1. Germline values: CDR1 SGHRS, CDR2 YFSETQ. Trimming took 5 bases from V and 0 from J; bases not matched to a gene: 7. This CDR3 is built from 17 residues. CDR3 region: CASRTGQGNSGANVLTF. CDR3 sequence (DNA): TGCGCCAGCAGGACAGGACAGGGCAACTCTGGGGCCAACGTCCTGACTTTC.

Details on this clone: The sample has other DNA sequences that encode this CDR3 too. J is TRBJ1-3 and V is TRBV2; no clear D. The V gene lost 2 bases and the J gene lost 8 bases, with 4 bases spanning the gap. The germline gives CDR1 SNHLY, CDR2 FYNNEI. The CDR3 length is 11 residues. The CDR3 region has the DNA TGTGCCAGCAGTGAACTGGACACCATATATTTT. It encodes CASSELDTIYF.